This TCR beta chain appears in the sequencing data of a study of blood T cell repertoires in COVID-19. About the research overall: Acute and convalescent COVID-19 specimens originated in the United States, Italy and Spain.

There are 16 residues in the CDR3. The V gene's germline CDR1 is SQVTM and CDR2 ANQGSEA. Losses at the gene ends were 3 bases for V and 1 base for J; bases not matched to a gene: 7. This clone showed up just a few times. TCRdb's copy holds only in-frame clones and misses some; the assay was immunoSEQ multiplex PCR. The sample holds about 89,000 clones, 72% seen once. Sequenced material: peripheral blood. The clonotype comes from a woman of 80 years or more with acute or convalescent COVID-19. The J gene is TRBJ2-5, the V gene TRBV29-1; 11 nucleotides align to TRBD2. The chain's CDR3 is CSVDLRGTSGQETQYF. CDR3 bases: TGCAGCGTTGACCTGAGGGGGACTAGCGGCCAAGAGACCCAGTACTTC.